This is a list of T cell receptor beta chains from one sample in a study of blood T cell repertoires in COVID-19. Measured with immunoSEQ multiplex PCR; TCRdb has only the in-frame clones, and not every one. The table has approximately 99,000 clones, more than 65% seen once. The specimen sequenced was peripheral blood. These receptors were obtained from a woman aged 80 or over with active or convalescent COVID-19. The CDR3 runs from the conserved cysteine through the conserved F or W. A D gene is named only where the DNA matches it firmly. Clone size is stated in some rows and not others, as once, few, many or a class when expanded.

j_call v_call clone_size d_call cdr3_nt cdr3_aa
TRBJ2-1 TRBV7-2 NA NA TGTGCCAGCATCCCCCTGGCAGGGAATGAGCAGTTCTTC CASIPLAGNEQFF
TRBJ2-6 TRBV2 NA NA TGTGCCAGCAGTGGTGCCGGGCCATTGGCCGGGGAAGGGGCCAACGTCCTGACTTTC CASSGAGPLAGEGANVLTF
TRBJ1-5 TRBV15 NA NA TGTGCCACCAGCCACGAGCCAGGGGAGCCCCAGCATTTT CATSHEPGEPQHF
TRBJ2-7 TRBV6-5 once NA TGTGCCAGCAGTTACGCCGACAAGGTTGGCTACGAGCAGTACTTC CASSYADKVGYEQYF
TRBJ2-1 TRBV7-6 NA NA TGTGCCAGCAGCTCGAGGGCCAAGGAGCAGTTCTTC CASSSRAKEQFF
TRBJ2-7 TRBV20-1 NA NA TGCAGTGCTAGTGACCGCCATCGGGAGCAGTACTTC CSASDRHREQYF
TRBJ2-4 TRBV6-2/TRBV6-3 NA NA TGTGCCAGCAGTTTCAGGGGCCACGTAGCCAAAAACATTCAGTACTTC CASSFRGHVAKNIQYF
TRBJ2-1 TRBV5-4 NA NA TGTGCCAGCTCCCGGGGACATTCCTACAATGAGCAGTTCTTC CASSRGHSYNEQFF
TRBJ1-4 TRBV30 NA NA TGTGCCTGGAGAGAGTTCCATGAAAAACTGTTTTTT CAWREFHEKLFF
TRBJ2-7 TRBV11-2 NA NA TGTGCCAGCCTCCGGCCGGGAGTCAAACCCTACGAGCAGTACTTC CASLRPGVKPYEQYF
TRBJ2-1 TRBV10-2 NA NA TGCGCCAGCAGTTGGACGGAGGAAGGTGAGCAGTTCTTC CASSWTEEGEQFF
TRBJ2-7 TRBV6-5 NA NA TGTGCCAGCAGCGCCCTTCGGGCCTACGAGCAGTACTTC CASSALRAYEQYF
TRBJ2-7 TRBV4-1 few NA TGCGCCAGCAGCCAAAACGAGTTCTACGAGCAGTACTTC CASSQNEFYEQYF
TRBJ2-3 TRBV7-8 NA NA TGTGCCAGCAGCTTGGACTTCTACACAGATACGCAGTATTTT CASSLDFYTDTQYF